The 25 T cell receptor beta chains presented below share a single source sample, sequenced in a study of blood T cells in healthy people across ages. PCR was performed a second time for roughly 6 to 12 cycles using a sample-barcoded 5' primer and a J-beta primer mix. In TCRdb, the 5' RACE reads were re-called with MiXCR into one record per CDR3 protein. Of roughly 1.6 million distinct CDR3 sequences in the sample, about 32% were seen once. Sequencing was done on a sample of blood. Receptor source: a woman aged 25 to 39 in good health.

The chain links TRBV13 to TRBJ2-3; 10 nucleotides line up with TRBD2. V shed 1 base and J 2 bases; nucleotides not matched to a gene: 3. Germline CDR1 is PRHDT and CDR2 is FYEKMQ (reference sequence). CDR3 length: 16 amino acids. The CDR3 spells CASSLVLAGDTDTQYF. The DNA for the CDR3 is TGTGCCAGCAGCTTAGTGCTAGCGGGAGACACAGATACGCAGTATTTT.

Regarding this clonotype: This may stem from a read error, because a much larger clone lies one nucleotide away. The chain couples TRBV4-1 to TRBJ2-3; TRBD1 is a possible D gene (5 bases). This CDR3 contains 14 residues. CDR1 MGHRA and CDR2 YSYEKL come from the germline V gene. CDR3 residues: CASSVGAGTDMQYF. In DNA form, the CDR3 reads TGCGCCAGCAGTGTAGGGGCCGGCACAGATATGCAGTATTTT.

In this sample, this clonotype turned up many times. The CDR3 DNA reads as TGTGCCAGCAGCATCCAGACTAGCGGGGGCCGTGGAGATACGCAGTATTTT. This encodes CASSIQTSGGRGDTQYF. This sequence joins TRBV7-9 and TRBJ2-3, with 12 bases aligning to TRBD2. The V gene's germline CDR1 is SEHNR and CDR2 FQNEAQ (reference sequence). This CDR3 has 17 residues. Losses at the gene ends were 5 bases for V and 5 bases for J; bases not matched to a gene: 11.

This chain uses TRBV2 with TRBJ2-5, with 11 bases lining up with TRBD2. V shed 7 bases and J 2 bases; nucleotides not matched to a gene: 12. The CDR3 has 17 amino acids. Per the germline V gene, CDR1 is SNHLY and CDR2 is FYNNEI. The CDR3 reads CASNPWGGLADQETQYF. CDR3 coding DNA: TGTGCCAGCAACCCCTGGGGGGGACTAGCGGATCAAGAGACCCAGTACTTC.

This clonotype was recorded at least ten times. The chain is built from TRBV20-1 and TRBJ1-5, with 10 positions matching TRBD1. Germline V gene sequence: CDR1 DFQATT, CDR2 SNEGSKA (reference sequence). This CDR3 contains 15 residues. V lost 5 bases and J lost 0; bases outside the gene matches: 4. For the CDR3, the DNA is TGCAGTGCTGGGGACAGGGGCCCTAGCAATCAGCCCCAGCATTTT. It codes for CSAGDRGPSNQPQHF.

J is TRBJ1-5 and V is TRBV2; weak D call: TRBD1 (5 bases). Looked up from germline, CDR1 is SNHLY and CDR2 is FYNNEI. Trimming took off 7 bases at V and 7 bases at J, with 20 bases between the two ends. The CDR3 loop spans 15 amino acids. CDR3 in amino acids: CASTTGGVVGQPQHF. CDR3 bases: TGTGCCAGCACCACTGGGGGGGTTGTAGGGCAGCCCCAGCATTTT.

The chain carries TRBV20-1 and TRBJ1-1; D is unclear. The V end was cut by 3 bases, the J end by 0 bases, with 11 bases between. The germline V gene encodes CDR1 DFQATT and CDR2 SNEGSKA (reference sequence). The CDR3 consists of 14 residues. CDR3 residues: CSARMASMNTEAFF. The CDR3 region has the DNA TGCAGTGCTAGGATGGCTAGCATGAACACTGAAGCTTTCTTT.

The J gene is TRBJ2-4, the V gene TRBV20-1; TRBD2 matches at 7 bases. V shed 7 bases and J 1 base; nucleotides not matched to a gene: 4. The CDR3 consists of 13 residues. The germline V gene has CDR1 DFQATT and CDR2 SNEGSKA (reference sequence). The chain's CDR3 is CSVSGTAKNIQYF. The CDR3 DNA reads TGCAGTGTCAGCGGGACGGCCAAAAACATTCAGTACTTC.

This clonotype was found a few times. The chain combines TRBV10-3 with TRBJ1-2, with D perhaps matching TRBD1 (6 bases). CDR1 is ENHRY, CDR2 SYGVKD, per germline. V dropped 2 bases and J dropped 2 bases, with 12 bases sitting between them. This CDR3 spans 15 amino acids. CDR3 residues: CAISESGQKNYGYTF. CDR3 in DNA: TGTGCCATCAGTGAGAGTGGACAGAAGAACTATGGCTACACCTTC.

V gene TRBV6-5 combines with J gene TRBJ1-1; D is perhaps TRBD1 (5 bases). Germline V CDR1 and CDR2: MNHEY, SVGAGI. The CDR3 contains 15 residues. V lost 5 bases to trimming and J lost 1 base, with 14 bases between them. Written as DNA, the CDR3 is TGTGCCAGCAGTACATCCGAGGGGTCGAACACTGAAGCTTTCTTT. This sequence encodes CASSTSEGSNTEAFF.

The sample holds a few counts of this clonotype. The rearrangement uses TRBV7-2 and TRBJ2-3, with 7 bases aligning to TRBD2. CDR3 length: 18 residues. Germline-derived CDR1 and CDR2 are SGHTA and FQGNSA. V was clipped by 4 bases and J by 5 bases; unmatched bases: 18. DNA of the CDR3: TGTGCCAGCAGCTCCCAGCCCTGGGGGGGGGTAAAAGAAGATACGCAGTATTTT. Amino acid sequence: CASSSQPWGGVKEDTQYF.

This rearrangement joins TRBV6-5 to TRBJ1-4; maybe TRBD1 (6 bases). The germline gives CDR1 MNHEY, CDR2 SVGAGI. The CDR3 totals 19 residues. V lost 2 bases and J lost 0, with 19 bases in between. CDR3 protein: CASSYRVPGQIATNEKLFF. The CDR3 coding sequence is TGTGCCAGCAGTTACCGGGTCCCGGGACAAATTGCAACTAATGAAAAACTGTTTTTT.

The chain carries TRBV27 and TRBJ2-6; D is perhaps TRBD1 (5 bases). The germline V gene encodes CDR1 MNHEY and CDR2 SMNVEV (reference sequence). This CDR3 spans 16 amino acids. V was pared by 7 bases and J by 4 bases, with 17 bases between. Written as DNA, the CDR3 is TGTGCCAGCAACCAATTAACAGGAACAGGGGCCAACGTCCTGACTTTC. Translating it yields CASNQLTGTGANVLTF.

Only one count was recorded for this clonotype. The V call is TRBV28, the J call TRBJ1-6; TRBD1 matches 8 bases. This CDR3 is 15 amino acids long. J lost 7 bases, V lost 5 bases, and 7 bases had no gene match. Germline CDR1 is MDHEN and CDR2 is SYDVKM. The CDR3 DNA reads TGTGCCAGCAGTCGAGTAACAGGGGGGAATTCACCCCTCCACTTT. Its protein product is CASSRVTGGNSPLHF.

The chain uses TRBV10-2 and TRBJ2-7; 8 positions match TRBD2. V was pared by 2 bases and J by 5 bases, with 5 bases of the junction left unmatched. Per the germline V gene, CDR1 is WSHSY and CDR2 is SAAADI. This CDR3 contains 14 residues. In DNA form, the CDR3 reads TGCGCCAGCAGTGAGGGACTAGCTCCCAACGAGCAGTACTTC. The encoded protein is CASSEGLAPNEQYF.

This clonotype was detected only a few times. The chain links TRBV9 to TRBJ2-3; 7 nucleotides align to TRBD2. The CDR3 contains 14 residues. CDR1 is SGDLS and CDR2 is YYNGEE in the germline V gene. With V trimmed by 4 bases and J by 3 bases, 5 bases remained unmatched. CDR3 DNA sequence: TGTGCCAGCAGCCCTAGCGGACATACAGATACGCAGTATTTT. It translates to CASSPSGHTDTQYF.

The chain joins TRBV2 to TRBJ2-3; 10 bases are a match to TRBD2. The CDR3 totals 15 residues. The V gene's germline CDR1 is SNHLY and CDR2 FYNNEI. Trimming at V came to 8 bases and at J to 6 bases, leaving 11 bases not matched to a gene. The CDR3 sequence is CASGSGLAAGDTQYF. The CDR3 DNA reads TGTGCCAGCGGATCCGGACTAGCGGCCGGCGATACGCAGTATTTT.

This clonotype came up a few times. The V call is TRBV5-1, the J call TRBJ2-7; 7 bases are a match to TRBD2. Trimming cost V 1 base and J 5 bases; bases outside gene matches: 6. Germline lookup yields CDR1 SGHRS and CDR2 YFSETQ. CDR3 size: 14 residues. The CDR3 sequence is CASSLMLAGDEQYF. The CDR3 nucleotides read TGCGCCAGCAGCTTGATGTTAGCGGGCGACGAGCAGTACTTC.

The V call is TRBV6-1, the J call TRBJ2-7; no reliable D call. The CDR3 covers 13 residues. The germline CDR1 and CDR2 sequences are MNHNS and SASEGT. Trimming pared 3 bases from V and 0 bases from J, leaving 6 bases between. The CDR3 DNA follows: TGTGCCAGCAGTGACGGGTACTCCTACGAGCAGTACTTC. This translates into CASSDGYSYEQYF.

This rearrangement joins TRBV7-9 to TRBJ2-7, with a possible D match to TRBD2 (5 bases). The CDR3 totals 18 residues. Germline V lookup: CDR1 SEHNR, CDR2 FQNEAQ (reference sequence). V was shortened by 4 bases and J by 0 bases, with 22 bases between the two germline ends. For the CDR3, the DNA is TGTGCCAGCAGCTCCTCTCGCCTGCCGAGGGATTCCTCCTACGAGCAGTACTTC. Its protein is CASSSSRLPRDSSYEQYF.

At least ten counts were recorded for this clonotype. This chain uses TRBV5-1 with TRBJ2-1; D not certain. V was pared by 4 bases and J by 4 bases, with 9 bases between. Germline V gene sequence: CDR1 SGHRS, CDR2 YFSETQ. This CDR3 has 13 residues. The CDR3 bases are TGCGCCAGCAGCGCCGACTCATACAATGAGCAGTTCTTC. Its translation is CASSADSYNEQFF.

V is TRBV29-1 and J is TRBJ2-5; TRBD2 matches at 11 bases. V gave up 5 bases and J gave up 3 bases; unmatched junction bases: 8. Germline V gene sequence: CDR1 SQVTM, CDR2 ANQGSEA. The CDR3 is made up of 15 amino acids. The CDR3 DNA reads as TGCAGCGTTAGTATAGCGGGAGGGAGGGAAGAGACCCAGTACTTC. Its translation is CSVSIAGGREETQYF.

The rearrangement links TRBV10-3 to TRBJ2-1; 8 bases fit TRBD2. Germline V gene sequence: CDR1 ENHRY, CDR2 SYGVKD. The CDR3 runs 14 residues. J was trimmed by 9 bases and V by 0 bases; bases with no gene match: 4. CDR3 DNA: TGTGCCATCAGTGAGTCGCAGCGGGAGCTTGAGCAGTTCTTC. Protein product: CAISESQRELEQFF.

This clonotype turned up a few times. The chain is built from TRBV28 and TRBJ2-4; TRBD1 or TRBD2 may be the D gene (5 bases each). This CDR3 contains 10 residues. Looked up from germline, CDR1 is MDHEN and CDR2 is SYDVKM. The V end lost 8 bases, the J end lost 13 bases, and 12 bases lay between the germline ends. DNA of the CDR3: TGTGCCAGCGGGCTCAGGGAGCAGTACTTC. Translating it yields CASGLREQYF.

V usage is TRBV10-3 and J usage is TRBJ1-2, with D unclear. Trimming pared 7 bases from V and 6 bases from J, leaving 21 bases between. Germline CDR1 is ENHRY and CDR2 is SYGVKD. This CDR3 has 15 residues. DNA for the CDR3: TGTGCCATCAACCAGGACGGCCCCACCCTCCATGGCTACACCTTC. Translating it yields CAINQDGPTLHGYTF.